This is a list of T cell receptor beta chains from one sample in a study of OX40 agonist ivuxolimab in advanced cancers. The protocol was immunoSEQ multiplex PCR, while the TCRdb copy is restricted to in-frame clones and leaves out a portion. The sample has 75,000 to 95,000 clones; approximately 87% are singletons. Specimen: CD4+ or CD8+ T cells sorted from blood, collected in a trial of the OX40 agonist ivuxolimab. All receptors derive from an adult with an advanced solid tumor such as melanoma, head and neck, liver or kidney cancer. Both conserved end residues are part of each CDR3. D genes are given only for firm matches. The size entry is marked missing in some rows and otherwise reads once, few, many or a size class.

DNA	CDR3	D	V	size	J
TGTGCCAGCAGTTACTCGCGCGGGAGGCCTACCGGGGAGCTGTTTTTT	CASSYSRGRPTGELFF	TRBD2	TRBV6-5	NA	TRBJ2-2
TGTGCCAGTAGTATAGGGGGACAGGGGAACTATGGCTACACCTTC	CASSIGGQGNYGYTF	TRBD1	TRBV19	NA	TRBJ1-2
TGTGCCAGCAGCTTAGAACGGGATGAGCAGTTCTTC	CASSLERDEQFF	NA	TRBV11-3	NA	TRBJ2-1
TGTGCCAGTAGTCCCGGACACGGCACAGATACGCAGTATTTT	CASSPGHGTDTQYF	NA	TRBV19	NA	TRBJ2-3
TGTGCCAGCAGCCAAGTTGACTGGGCGTCCGATGAAGCTTTCTTT	CASSQVDWASDEAFF	NA	TRBV4-2	NA	TRBJ1-1
TGTGCTAGCAGCTTCGGGACTCCGAACACCGGGGAGCTGTTTTTT	CASSFGTPNTGELFF	NA	TRBV7-7	few	TRBJ2-2
TGTGCCAGCAGCTTTACTCAGGGTTCCTCTGGAAACACCATATATTTT	CASSFTQGSSGNTIYF	NA	TRBV5-6	NA	TRBJ1-3
TGTGCCAGCAGCGTAGTCCAGGGTGGGGAAGCTTTCTTT	CASSVVQGGEAFF	NA	TRBV9	NA	TRBJ1-1
TGTGCCAGCAGACCAGGACTAGCGGGTTACGAGCAGTACTTC	CASRPGLAGYEQYF	TRBD2	TRBV2	NA	TRBJ2-7
TGTGCCAGCAGCTTTCAGGCTAGCGGGAGCCACGAGCAGTACTTC	CASSFQASGSHEQYF	TRBD2	TRBV7-9	NA	TRBJ2-7
TGTGCCAGCAGCTCAGGGACTAGCGGGAGTGCAGATACGCAGTATTTT	CASSSGTSGSADTQYF	TRBD2	TRBV7-3	NA	TRBJ2-3
TGTGCCAGCAGCTTAGAAGGGTCCTCCCGCGGGGAAGCTTTCTTT	CASSLEGSSRGEAFF	NA	TRBV11-3	NA	TRBJ1-1
TGCGCCAGCAGACTACGGGACACCGGGGAGCTGTTTTTT	CASRLRDTGELFF	NA	TRBV4-1	NA	TRBJ2-2
TGTGCCAGCAAAAAGGGAGGGGAAGGTCAGCCCCAGCATTTT	CASKKGGEGQPQHF	NA	TRBV2	NA	TRBJ1-5
TGCGCCAGCAGCAGTCTAGCGGGAGGGCACAATGAGCAGTTCTTC	CASSSLAGGHNEQFF	TRBD2	TRBV5-1	NA	TRBJ2-1
TGTGCCAGTAGCCGGACTAGCGGGAGCCAAGAGACCCAGTACTTC	CASSRTSGSQETQYF	TRBD2	TRBV19	NA	TRBJ2-5